Each of the 7 T cell receptor beta chains below was sequenced from the same sample in a study of shared clonotypes between healthy human individuals. TCRdb keeps only in-frame clones here, not all; method: immunoSEQ multiplex PCR. The table records some 650,000 clones, almost 97% of them present only once. The source material was naive CD4+ T cells sorted from blood. Subset noted: CD45RA+ positively selected. The receptors were gathered from a woman between 25 and 40 years old in good health.

V gene TRBV6-1 combines with J gene TRBJ2-1; 12 nucleotides agree with TRBD2. Germline loops: CDR1 MNHNS, CDR2 SASEGT. J gave up 4 bases and V 6 bases, and 4 bases lay outside the gene matches. CDR3 length: 15 residues. In DNA, the CDR3 is TGTGCCAGCAGCAAACTAGCGGGAGGATACAATGAGCAGTTCTTC. The encoded protein is CASSKLAGGYNEQFF.

The chain carries TRBV7-9 and TRBJ1-5, with D uncertain. Per the germline V gene, CDR1 is SEHNR and CDR2 is FQNEAQ (reference sequence). There are 14 residues in the CDR3. Trimming removed 4 bases at V and 2 bases at J, with 9 bases between. CDR3 residues: CASSSSWGNQPQHF. The CDR3 DNA is TGTGCCAGCAGCTCCTCATGGGGCAATCAGCCCCAGCATTTT. Combining the CDR3 with reference TRBV7-9 and TRBJ1-5 gives the whole variable domain DTGVSQNPRHKITKRGQNVTFRCDPISEHNRLYWYRQTLGQGPEFLTYFQNEAQLEKSRLLSDRFSAERPKGSFSTLEIQRTEQGDSAMYLCASSSSWGNQPQHFGDGTRLSIL.

In the case of this clone: The sample carries other DNA sequences with the same CDR3. The chain recombines TRBV18 with TRBJ2-3; 9 positions agree with TRBD2. Looked up from germline, CDR1 is KGHSH and CDR2 is LQKENI. V shed 3 bases and J 5 bases; nucleotides not matched to a gene: 3. This CDR3 is 14 amino acids long. The CDR3 is CASSPGLAGDTQYF. CDR3 sequence (DNA): TGTGCCAGCTCACCGGGACTAGCAGGAGATACGCAGTATTTT.

J is TRBJ1-2 and V is TRBV28, with 7 bases identical to TRBD1. This CDR3 spans 15 amino acids. Trimming at V came to 6 bases and at J to 2 bases, leaving 9 bases not matched to a gene. Germline loops: CDR1 MDHEN, CDR2 SYDVKM. The CDR3 loop is CASSGGGQMNYGYTF. The CDR3 nucleotides are TGTGCCAGCAGCGGTGGGGGACAGATGAACTATGGCTACACCTTC.

The rearrangement links TRBV11-1 to TRBJ2-5; 14 bases are shared with TRBD2. Looked up from germline, CDR1 is SGHAT and CDR2 is FQDESV (reference sequence). The CDR3 extends over 18 amino acids. The V segment lost 4 bases and the J segment 4 bases; nucleotides outside the gene matches: 11. The CDR3 bases are TGTGCCAGCAGCTCGCCGGGACTAGCGGGAGCGGGTGGAGAGACCCAGTACTTC. Its translation: CASSSPGLAGAGGETQYF.

The rearrangement joins TRBV13 to TRBJ2-5, with D hard to call. The assigned J gene may be wrong: the sequence end matches TRBJ2-7 better. The CDR3 is made up of 13 amino acids. Looked up from germline, CDR1 is PRHDT and CDR2 is FYEKMQ (reference sequence). The CDR3 loop is CASSPGPTYEQYF. The CDR3 DNA follows: TGTGCCAGCAGCCCCGGCCCCACCTACGAGCAGTACTTC.

The chain links TRBV19 to TRBJ2-5; 10 nucleotides align to TRBD2. Near its end, the DNA agrees better with TRBJ2-7, so the J call may be wrong. The V gene's germline CDR1 is LNHDA and CDR2 SQIVND (reference sequence). The CDR3 contains 14 residues. This CDR3 reads CASSVSSGRYEQYF. CDR3 DNA sequence: TGTGCCAGTAGTGTCTCTAGCGGGAGATACGAGCAGTACTTC.